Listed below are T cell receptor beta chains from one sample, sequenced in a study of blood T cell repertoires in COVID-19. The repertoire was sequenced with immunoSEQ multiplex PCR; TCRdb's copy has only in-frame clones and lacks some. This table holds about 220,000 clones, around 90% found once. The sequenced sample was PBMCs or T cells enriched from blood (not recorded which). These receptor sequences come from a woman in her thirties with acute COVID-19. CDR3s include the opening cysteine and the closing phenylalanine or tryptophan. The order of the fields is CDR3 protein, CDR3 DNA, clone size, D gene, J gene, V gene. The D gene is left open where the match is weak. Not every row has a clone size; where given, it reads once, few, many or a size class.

cdr3_aa: CASSPVLGGPLHYGYTF; cdr3_nt: TGCGCCAGCAGCCCCGTCTTAGGAGGTCCTTTGCACTATGGCTACACCTTC; clone_size: -; d_call: -; j_call: TRBJ1-2; v_call: TRBV5-1
cdr3_aa: CSVDWRRGRGSRAEAFF; cdr3_nt: TGCAGCGTTGATTGGAGGAGGGGGCGCGGGTCGAGGGCTGAAGCTTTCTTT; clone_size: -; d_call: TRBD1; j_call: TRBJ1-1; v_call: TRBV29-1
cdr3_aa: CASSQDRGALGTEAFF; cdr3_nt: TGCGCCAGCAGCCAAGATCGGGGGGCCCTGGGCACTGAAGCTTTCTTT; clone_size: few; d_call: -; j_call: TRBJ1-1; v_call: TRBV4-3
cdr3_aa: CATTTGQEEKLFF; cdr3_nt: TGTGCCACCACGACAGGGCAAGAGGAAAAACTGTTTTTT; clone_size: -; d_call: TRBD1; j_call: TRBJ1-4; v_call: TRBV2
cdr3_aa: CASSRGGGHEQYF; cdr3_nt: TGTGCCAGTAGTAGGGGGGGCGGCCACGAGCAGTACTTC; clone_size: -; d_call: -; j_call: TRBJ2-7; v_call: TRBV19
cdr3_aa: CSVADRVDTQYF; cdr3_nt: TGCAGCGTTGCCGACAGGGTCGATACGCAGTATTTT; clone_size: -; d_call: TRBD1; j_call: TRBJ2-3; v_call: TRBV29-1
cdr3_aa: CASSASGQEKLFF; cdr3_nt: TGCGCCAGCAGCGCTTCGGGACAAGAAAAACTGTTTTTT; clone_size: -; d_call: -; j_call: TRBJ1-4; v_call: TRBV10-2
cdr3_aa: CASSLTGTGGGEKLFF; cdr3_nt: TGTGCCAGCAGCCTCACCGGGACAGGGGGCGGCGAAAAACTGTTTTTT; clone_size: -; d_call: TRBD1; j_call: TRBJ1-4; v_call: TRBV6-6
cdr3_aa: CASRKGKGNSAYNSPLHF; cdr3_nt: TGCGCCAGCAGGAAGGGGAAGGGGAACTCGGCTTATAATTCACCCCTCCACTTT; clone_size: -; d_call: -; j_call: TRBJ1-6; v_call: TRBV4-1
cdr3_aa: CASSQGLAGGPAQNEQFF; cdr3_nt: TGCGCCAGCAGCCAGGGACTAGCGGGGGGGCCCGCCCAAAATGAGCAGTTCTTC; clone_size: -; d_call: TRBD2; j_call: TRBJ2-1; v_call: TRBV4-3
cdr3_aa: CASTTQETQYF; cdr3_nt: TGTGCCAGTACAACACAAGAGACCCAGTACTTC; clone_size: -; d_call: -; j_call: TRBJ2-5; v_call: TRBV28